The clone carrying this T cell receptor (beta chain) was counted a few times. No antigen is known for it. For the second PCR, which ran for about 7 to 11 cycles, a sample-barcoded 5' primer and a J-beta primer mix were used. TCRdb independently ran MiXCR on the 5' RACE reads; one entry per CDR3 protein. The sample holds hundreds of thousands of distinct CDR3 sequences, approximately 35% seen once. This entry is derived from a study of blood T cells in healthy people across ages. The V and J ends lost 0 bases and 1 base respectively, with 11 bases between them. The CDR3 covers 16 residues. The authors isolated at least 7 million PBMCs per sample. Study-level results: Versus aged donors, long-lived donors had higher diversity and more naive CD4+ cells. Per million T cells, the diversity of TCR beta decreased roughly linearly as age advanced.

This receptor was identified in a man between 18 and 29 years old in good health. Specimen: blood. The chain recombines TRBV12-3 or TRBV12-4 with TRBJ2-3; tentative D call: TRBD2 (6 bases). CDR3 region: CASSLAIGGGTDTQYF. The CDR3 DNA follows: TGTGCCAGCAGTTTAGCCATCGGGGGAGGCACAGATACGCAGTATTTT.